The 26 T cell receptor beta chains in this list originate from one sample, sequenced in a study of preoperative IRX-2 immunotherapy in early breast cancer (dated by TCRdb to the late 2010s). The meaning of the sample's treatment or condition label: preoperative locoregional IRX-2 cytokine immunotherapy. Library generation was performed with the immunoSEQ multiplex PCR assay. What TCRdb holds here is the immuneACCESS table cut down to in-frame rearrangements. Part of the clones is not present; checked against another copy, under half of the missing clones reflect an unresolved V gene, and the others are unexplained. The sample table contains 5,600 or so clones; only one count was recorded for roughly 68% of them. Approximately 9.9% of the sample is held by the ten biggest clonotypes. Source: tumor tissue, taken before IRX-2 immunotherapy. These receptors all stem from a human donor with breast cancer.

The rearrangement links TRBV5-1 to TRBJ2-2; 9 bases match TRBD2. The CDR3 runs 17 residues. Germline V gene data show CDR1 as SGHRS and CDR2 as YFSETQ. J lost 7 bases, V lost 0 bases, and 10 bases had no gene match. CDR3 nucleotide sequence: TGCGCCAGCAGCTTGGCCTTAGGTAGCGGGAGATACGGGGAGCTGTTTTTT. This gives the protein CASSLALGSGRYGELFF. Complete variable domain (other parts from reference TRBV5-1 and TRBJ2-2): KAGVTQTPRYLIKTRGQQVTLSCSPISGHRSVSWYQQTPGQGLQFLFEYFSETQRNKGNFPGRFSGRQFSNSRSEMNVSTLELGDSALYLCASSLALGSGRYGELFFGEGSRLTVL.

The V call is TRBV11-3, the J call TRBJ2-2; 8 bases are a match to TRBD1. The CDR3 has 16 residues. V dropped 5 bases and J dropped 0; count of bases not matched to a gene: 5. The germline V gene has CDR1 SGHNT and CDR2 YENEEA. The CDR3 here is CASSEWDRTNTGELFF. The CDR3 nucleotides are TGTGCCAGCAGCGAGTGGGACAGGACGAACACCGGGGAGCTGTTTTTT.

This chain links TRBV19 with TRBJ2-6; D unresolved. The CDR3 is 17 amino acids. The V end was cut by 7 bases, the J end by 0 bases, with 16 bases between. The germline CDR1 and CDR2 sequences are LNHDA and SQIVND (reference sequence). The CDR3 bases are TGTGCCAGTACTCCCACGCGAGGAAACTCTGGGGCCAACGTCCTGACTTTC. Protein product: CASTPTRGNSGANVLTF.

This chain links TRBV29-1 with TRBJ2-1; 13 bases are a match to TRBD2. Unmatched junction bases numbered 8, after V lost 5 bases and J lost 10 bases. CDR1 is SQVTM, CDR2 ANQGSEA, per germline. The CDR3 sequence is 14 residues long. In nucleotides, the CDR3 is TGCAGCGTTTACGGGACTAGCGGGACAGGCGAGCAGTTCTTC. This codes for CSVYGTSGTGEQFF.

J is TRBJ2-1 and V is TRBV10-2; D is perhaps TRBD2 (5 bases). This CDR3 spans 16 amino acids. CDR1 and CDR2 from the germline V gene are WSHSY and SAAADI. Trimming stripped 3 bases from V and 4 bases from J, with 16 bases between. CDR3: CASSDPTTLSYNEQFF. For the CDR3, the DNA is TGCGCCAGCAGTGACCCGACTACCTTATCTTACAATGAGCAGTTCTTC.

The J gene is TRBJ1-2, the V gene TRBV6-8; tentative D call: TRBD1 (5 bases). The CDR3 runs 13 residues. CDR1 and CDR2 from the germline V gene are MNHGY and SAAAGT. V was shortened by 5 bases and J by 0 bases, with 7 bases between the two germline ends. The CDR3 region is CASSTGANYGYTF. CDR3 nucleotide sequence: TGTGCCAGCAGTACAGGAGCTAACTATGGCTACACCTTC.

The genes are TRBV18 and TRBJ1-1; D not resolved. Germline V lookup: CDR1 KGHSH, CDR2 LQKENI. Deletions cut 6 bases from V and 0 bases from J, with 8 bases between. The length of the CDR3 is 13 residues. The CDR3 DNA reads as TGTGCCAGCTCGGAACTAATGAACACTGAAGCTTTCTTT. It codes for CASSELMNTEAFF.

The CDR3 spells CASSSASLQPQHF. The CDR3 coding sequence is TGTGCCAGCAGTTCTGCCTCGTTGCAGCCCCAGCATTTT. The chain joins TRBV6-8 to TRBJ1-5; D ambiguous. The CDR3 has 13 amino acids. Germline V CDR1 and CDR2: MNHGY, SAAAGT. V lost 4 bases to trimming and J lost 7 bases, with 11 bases between them.

The chain combines TRBV10-2 with TRBJ1-5; 7 positions match TRBD1. J was trimmed by 1 base and V by 0 bases; bases with no gene match: 9. The CDR3 totals 18 residues. Per germline, CDR1 WSHSY and CDR2 SAAADI. CDR3 protein: CASSESYRGPGSNQPQHF. The DNA of the CDR3 is TGCGCCAGCAGTGAGTCGTATAGGGGGCCAGGGAGCAATCAGCCCCAGCATTTT.

This sequence joins TRBV19 and TRBJ1-2, with 8 bases identical to TRBD1. The CDR3 has 13 amino acids. The germline V gene has CDR1 LNHDA and CDR2 SQIVND (reference sequence). After removal of 3 bases from V and 7 bases from J, the junction contained 4 bases not matched to a gene. The DNA of the CDR3 is TGTGCCAGTAGTATCATCGACAGGGGTGGCTACACCTTC. Translating gives CASSIIDRGGYTF. Supplemented by reference TRBV19 and TRBJ1-2, the full variable domain reads DGGITQSPKYLFRKEGQNVTLSCEQNLNHDAMYWYRQDPGQGLRLIYYSQIVNDFQKGDIAEGYSVSREKKESFPLTVTSAQKNPTAFYLCASSIIDRGGYTFGSGTRLTVV.

In its sample, this clone was seen a few times. CDR3 sequence (DNA): TGTGCCAGCAGGCCCGGGACATACGGATCTGGTCTCCGAAAAGAAGCTTTCTTT. As protein: CASRPGTYGSGLRKEAFF. This chain links TRBV6-8 with TRBJ1-1; weak D call: TRBD1 (6 bases). The germline CDR1 and CDR2 sequences are MNHGY and SAAAGT. This CDR3 comprises 18 residues. The ends were cut back, 6 bases at V and 8 bases at J, with 31 bases in the middle.

In its sample, this clone was seen once. The J gene is TRBJ2-1, the V gene TRBV2, with 9 bases aligning to TRBD2. V was clipped by 6 bases and J by 5 bases; unmatched bases: 8. The germline V gene encodes CDR1 SNHLY and CDR2 FYNNEI. The CDR3 has 15 residues. The CDR3 here is CASRGATSGNNEQFF. In DNA, the CDR3 is TGTGCCAGCAGGGGCGCGACTAGCGGAAACAATGAGCAGTTCTTC.

The rearrangement joins TRBV25-1 to TRBJ1-1; 8 nucleotides line up with TRBD1. V gave up 6 bases and J gave up 5 bases; unmatched junction bases: 17. CDR3 length equals 17 residues. CDR1 is MGHDK and CDR2 is SYGVNS in the germline V gene. The CDR3, as DNA: TGTGCCAGCAGCCCCAGTAGACAGGGGTGGTCTTCGACTGAAGCTTTCTTT. Encoded protein: CASSPSRQGWSSTEAFF.

V gene TRBV30 combines with J gene TRBJ1-4; D remains ambiguous. CDR1 is GTSNPN and CDR2 is SVGIG in the germline V gene (reference sequence). This CDR3 region has 15 residues. Trimming shortened V by 5 bases and J by 7 bases, and 20 bases separated the two germline ends. Here the CDR3 reads CAWDPGERAGEKLFF. CDR3 bases: TGTGCCTGGGACCCCGGCGAAAGGGCGGGTGAAAAACTGTTTTTT.

The V gene is TRBV6-8, the J gene TRBJ2-7; a weak D match, TRBD2 (7 bases). The CDR3 sequence is 15 residues long. Between the trimmed V and J ends, which lost 6 bases and 6 bases, there was a span of 21 bases. From germline, CDR1 is MNHGY and CDR2 SAAAGT. The CDR3 here is CASSISRGGNGEQYF. The CDR3, as DNA: TGTGCCAGCAGCATATCTAGGGGGGGGAATGGCGAGCAGTACTTC.

This clone counts as large. The DNA for the CDR3 is TGCAGCGGTATATCTCCCTCCTACGAGCAGTACTTC. Its protein is CSGISPSYEQYF. The chain joins TRBV29-1 to TRBJ2-7; D is undetermined. Trimming cost V 7 bases and J 0 bases, with 10 bases left between them. The CDR3 contains 12 residues. Germline V gene sequence: CDR1 SQVTM, CDR2 ANQGSEA.

The CDR3 is CASGRLAGGYNEQFF. In nucleotides, the CDR3 is TGTGCCAGCGGGCGTTTGGCGGGGGGATACAATGAGCAGTTCTTC. The gene calls are TRBV6-8 and TRBJ2-1, with TRBD2 identical over 8 bases. The CDR3 has 15 residues. Germline loops: CDR1 MNHGY, CDR2 SAAAGT. V lost 8 bases, J lost 4 bases, and 10 bases stayed unmatched.

This clone was seen a handful of times. V usage is TRBV14 and J usage is TRBJ2-2; 11 bases map to TRBD2. The CDR3 covers 15 residues. Unmatched junction bases numbered 4, after V lost 4 bases and J lost 6 bases. Germline CDR1 is SGHDN and CDR2 is FVKESK. The CDR3 region is CASSRNSGRAGELFF. In DNA, the CDR3 is TGTGCCAGCAGCCGAAATAGCGGGAGGGCCGGGGAGCTGTTTTTT.

The chain combines TRBV15 with TRBJ2-7; a weak D match, TRBD1 (6 bases). CDR3 length: 14 residues. V shed 4 bases and J shed 0 bases, with 10 bases lying between them. CDR1 and CDR2 (germline): LNHNV, YYDKDF (reference sequence). In nucleotides, the CDR3 is TGTGCCACCAGCAAACAGGGACACTCCTACGAGCAGTACTTC. It codes for CATSKQGHSYEQYF. Complete variable domain (other parts from reference TRBV15 and TRBJ2-7): DAMVIQNPRYQVTQFGKPVTLSCSQTLNHNVMYWYQQKSSQAPKLLFHYYDKDFNNEADTPDNFQSRRPNTSFCFLDIRSPGLGDTAMYLCATSKQGHSYEQYFGPGTRLTVT.

This clone was picked up a small number of times. The chain links TRBV6-8 to TRBJ1-5; tentative D call: TRBD1 (6 bases). The CDR3 length is 15 residues. CDR1 is MNHGY, CDR2 SAAAGT, per germline. V lost 10 bases and J lost 3, with 19 bases in between. As DNA, the CDR3 is TGTGCCATCAGGAATTCGGACAGCGACAATCAGCCCCAGCATTTT. This translates into CAIRNSDSDNQPQHF.

The chain couples TRBV5-1 to TRBJ2-2; 7 nucleotides line up with TRBD1. J lost 2 bases, V lost 6 bases, and 7 bases had no gene match. In germline, CDR1 is SGHRS, CDR2 YFSETQ. This CDR3 spans 15 amino acids. The CDR3 here is CASTEDRVNTGELFF. The CDR3 nucleotides read TGCGCCAGCACCGAAGACAGGGTAAACACCGGGGAGCTGTTTTTT.

This chain links TRBV18 with TRBJ1-2; no reliable D call. Trimming pared 0 bases from V and 6 bases from J, leaving 17 bases between. Looked up from germline, CDR1 is KGHSH and CDR2 is LQKENI. The length of the CDR3 is 16 residues. The CDR3 coding sequence is TGTGCCAGCTCACCACCGGCGCGGGTCCCCCTTAATGGCTACACCTTC. As protein: CASSPPARVPLNGYTF. The entire variable domain, with the rest obtained from reference TRBV18 and TRBJ1-2, is as follows: NAGVMQNPRHLVRRRGQEARLRCSPMKGHSHVYWYRQLPEEGLKFMVYLQKENIIDESGMPKERFSAEFPKEGPSILRIQQVVRGDSAAYFCASSPPARVPLNGYTFGSGTRLTVV.

This chain uses TRBV28 with TRBJ2-7; TRBD2 aligns across 11 bases. The germline CDR1 and CDR2 sequences are MDHEN and SYDVKM. J lost 9 bases, V lost 4 bases, and 11 bases had no gene match. The length of the CDR3 is 15 residues. The CDR3 region is CASSSLLAGETRQYF. Here the CDR3 DNA reads TGTGCCAGCAGTTCCCTACTAGCGGGAGAAACCCGGCAGTACTTC.

The chain joins TRBV18 to TRBJ2-2; D remains unclear. CDR1 and CDR2 (germline): KGHSH, LQKENI. Trimming took 6 bases from V and 5 from J, leaving 7 bases between them. The CDR3 runs to 12 residues. The CDR3 reads CASSLRTGELFF. CDR3 nucleotides: TGTGCCAGCTCTCTGAGAACCGGGGAGCTGTTTTTT.

The V and J genes are TRBV15 and TRBJ2-7, with 7 bases identical to TRBD2. In germline, CDR1 is LNHNV, CDR2 YYDKDF (reference sequence). CDR3 length: 14 amino acids. With V trimmed by 0 bases and J by 4 bases, 3 bases remained unmatched. CDR3 protein: CATSRDLGGYEQYF. The DNA of the CDR3 is TGTGCCACCAGCAGAGATCTCGGGGGGTACGAGCAGTACTTC.

This clone was seen a handful of times. The V gene is TRBV11-3, the J gene TRBJ1-1; D is unresolved. The CDR3 contains 14 residues. Germline CDR1 and CDR2: SGHNT and YENEEA. Deletions cut 3 bases from V and 1 base from J, with 9 bases between. DNA of the CDR3: TGTGCCAGCAGCTTGGTGGCAGCGAACACTGAAGCTTTCTTT. This sequence encodes CASSLVAANTEAFF.